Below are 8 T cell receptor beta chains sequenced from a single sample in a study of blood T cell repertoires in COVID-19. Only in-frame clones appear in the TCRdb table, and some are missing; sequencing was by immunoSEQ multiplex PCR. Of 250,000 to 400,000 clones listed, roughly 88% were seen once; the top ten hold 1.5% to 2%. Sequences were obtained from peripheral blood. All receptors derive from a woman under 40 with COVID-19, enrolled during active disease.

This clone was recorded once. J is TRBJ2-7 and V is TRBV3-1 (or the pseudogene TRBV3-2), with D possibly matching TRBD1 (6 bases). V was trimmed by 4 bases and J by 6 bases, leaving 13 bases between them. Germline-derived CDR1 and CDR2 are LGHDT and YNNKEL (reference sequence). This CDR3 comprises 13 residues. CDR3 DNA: TGTGCCAGCAGCCCAGGGGACGGATTCGAGCAGTACGTC. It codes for CASSPGDGFEQYV.

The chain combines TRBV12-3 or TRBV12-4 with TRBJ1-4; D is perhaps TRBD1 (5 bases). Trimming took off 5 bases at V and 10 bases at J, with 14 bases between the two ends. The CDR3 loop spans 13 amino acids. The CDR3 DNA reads TGTGCCAGCAGTGGGGACTGGGTGGGAAAACTGTTTTTT. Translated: CASSGDWVGKLFF.

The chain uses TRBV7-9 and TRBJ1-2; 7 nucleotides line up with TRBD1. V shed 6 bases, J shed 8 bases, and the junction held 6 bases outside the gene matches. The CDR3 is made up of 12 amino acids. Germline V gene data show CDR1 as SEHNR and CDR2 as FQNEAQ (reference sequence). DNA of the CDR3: TGTGCCAGCAGTCAGGGGGAGAGAGGCTACACCTTC. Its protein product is CASSQGERGYTF.

In nucleotides, the CDR3 is TGTGCCAGTAGTCCTCTAGGGGGAGATACGCAGTATTTT. Residues: CASSPLGGDTQYF. V is TRBV19 and J is TRBJ2-3; the D gene is possibly TRBD1 (6 bases). CDR3 length: 13 amino acids. Germline V gene sequence: CDR1 LNHDA, CDR2 SQIVND (reference sequence). V lost 5 bases to trimming and J lost 5 bases, with 11 bases between them.

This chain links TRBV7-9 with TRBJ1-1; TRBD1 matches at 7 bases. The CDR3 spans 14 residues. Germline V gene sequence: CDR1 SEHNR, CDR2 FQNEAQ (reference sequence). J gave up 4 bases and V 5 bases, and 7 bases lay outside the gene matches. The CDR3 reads CASSTSTGITEAFF. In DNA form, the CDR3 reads TGTGCCAGCAGCACATCGACAGGGATCACTGAAGCTTTCTTT.

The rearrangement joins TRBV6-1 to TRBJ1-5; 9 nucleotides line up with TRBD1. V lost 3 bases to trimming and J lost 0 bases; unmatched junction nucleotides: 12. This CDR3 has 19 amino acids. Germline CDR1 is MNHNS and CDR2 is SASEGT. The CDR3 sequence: CASSEIGTGTPYSNQPQHF. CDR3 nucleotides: TGTGCCAGCAGTGAGATTGGGACAGGGACCCCTTATAGCAATCAGCCCCAGCATTTT.

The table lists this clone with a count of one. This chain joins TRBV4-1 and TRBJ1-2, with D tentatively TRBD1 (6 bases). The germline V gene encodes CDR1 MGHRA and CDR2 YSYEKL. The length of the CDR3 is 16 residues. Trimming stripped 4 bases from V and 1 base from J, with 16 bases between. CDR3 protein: CASSLHGQQNNYGYTF. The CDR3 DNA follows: TGCGCCAGCAGCCTACACGGACAGCAAAATAACTATGGCTACACCTTC.

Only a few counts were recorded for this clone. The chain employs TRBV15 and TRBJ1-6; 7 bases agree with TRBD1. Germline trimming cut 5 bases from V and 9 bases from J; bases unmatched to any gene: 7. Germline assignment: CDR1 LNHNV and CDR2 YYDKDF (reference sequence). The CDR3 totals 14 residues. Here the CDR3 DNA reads TGTGCCACCAGCCCCGACAGGGCTAGTTCACCCCTCCACTTT. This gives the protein CATSPDRASSPLHF.